This T cell receptor (beta chain) appears in the sequencing data of a study of T cell repertoires in cytomegalovirus infection. Study context: Indications came from public TCR beta signatures; they pointed to CMV infection and to a matching HLA type.

Notes on this clonotype: Its antigen is not identified.

MiXCR, run by TCRdb on the reads, gives a single entry per CDR3 protein. This table holds fewer than 950,000 distinct CDR3 sequences, over 25% found once. The germline V and J ends were trimmed by 2 bases and 5 bases, with 12 bases remaining between them. The CDR3 runs to 15 residues. The receptor's source is a human donor in good health (CMV status not recorded). Some clones in this sample may be carry-over from other donors' samples. The source was cultured CD8+ T cells from PBMCs, collected from culture after CMV antigen stimulation. This chain joins TRBV12-3 or TRBV12-4 and TRBJ1-4, with D maybe TRBD1 (5 bases). CDR3 nucleotide sequence: TGTGCCAGCAGTTTACGAGGGGTTAAAAATGAAAAACTGTTTTTT. Amino acid sequence: CASSLRGVKNEKLFF.